This TCR beta chain was documented in a study of early T cells in non-severe SARS-CoV-2 infection. At the level of the study: The sequenced material was bulk RNA from unsorted whole blood, and its chains were unpaired. Study observations and caveats: CD4 and private specificities were missed by VDJdb matching, which favored anti-spike CD8 responses.

CDR1 LNHDA and CDR2 SQIVND come from the germline V gene (reference sequence). This CDR3 is 14 amino acids long. The V gene lost 1 base and the J gene lost 5 bases, with 12 bases spanning the gap. This clonotype was picked up many times. Its antigen is not identified. Unique molecular identifiers were affixed to single, distinct cDNA molecules. TCRdb re-called the 5' RACE reads with MiXCR, one entry per CDR3 protein. The data hold roughly 50,000 distinct CDR3 sequences, with roughly 9.3% observed a single time. The sequence came from an adult who was a healthcare worker with PCR-confirmed SARS-CoV-2 infection or an uninfected control (not recorded which). Sequenced sample: whole blood. The V call is TRBV19, the J call TRBJ2-7; D is possibly TRBD1 (5 bases). CDR3 sequence: CASSIGAGRNEQYF. The CDR3 nucleotides are TGTGCCAGTAGTATAGGCGCAGGGCGAAACGAGCAGTACTTC. Filled out from reference TRBV19 and TRBJ2-7, the complete variable domain reads DGGITQSPKYLFRKEGQNVTLSCEQNLNHDAMYWYRQDPGQGLRLIYYSQIVNDFQKGDIAEGYSVSREKKESFPLTVTSAQKNPTAFYLCASSIGAGRNEQYFGPGTRLTVT.